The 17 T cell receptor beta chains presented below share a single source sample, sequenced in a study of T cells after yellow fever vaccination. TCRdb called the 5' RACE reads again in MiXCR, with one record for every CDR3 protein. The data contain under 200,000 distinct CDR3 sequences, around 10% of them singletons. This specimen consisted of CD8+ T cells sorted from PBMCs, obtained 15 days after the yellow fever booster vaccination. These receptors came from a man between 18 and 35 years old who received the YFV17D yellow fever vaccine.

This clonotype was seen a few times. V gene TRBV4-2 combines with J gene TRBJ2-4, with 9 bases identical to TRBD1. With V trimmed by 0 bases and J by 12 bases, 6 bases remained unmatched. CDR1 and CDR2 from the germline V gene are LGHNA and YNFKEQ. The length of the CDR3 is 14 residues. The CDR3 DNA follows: TGTGCCAGCAGCCAAGATCCGGGACAGGGCTATCAGTACTTC. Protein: CASSQDPGQGYQYF.

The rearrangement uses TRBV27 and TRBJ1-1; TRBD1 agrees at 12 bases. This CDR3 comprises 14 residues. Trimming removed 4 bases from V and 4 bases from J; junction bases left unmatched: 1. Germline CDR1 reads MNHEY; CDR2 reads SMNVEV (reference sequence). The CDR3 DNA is TGTGCCAGCAGTTCGGGACAGGGGGCCACTGAAGCTTTCTTT. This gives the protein CASSSGQGATEAFF.

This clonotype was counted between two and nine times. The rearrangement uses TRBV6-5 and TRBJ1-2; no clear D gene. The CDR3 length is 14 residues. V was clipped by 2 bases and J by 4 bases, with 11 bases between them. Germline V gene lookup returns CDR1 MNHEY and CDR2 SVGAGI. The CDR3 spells CASSYDGQSYGYTF. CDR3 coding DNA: TGTGCCAGCAGTTACGACGGGCAGTCCTATGGCTACACCTTC.

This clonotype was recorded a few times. CDR3: CASSQFPGLDQETQYF. The CDR3 bases are TGCGCCAGCAGCCAATTTCCGGGACTAGATCAAGAGACCCAGTACTTC. V gene TRBV4-1 combines with J gene TRBJ2-5; 8 bases align to TRBD2. Germline V lookup: CDR1 MGHRA, CDR2 YSYEKL. There are 16 residues in the CDR3. Trimming removed 2 bases from V and 2 bases from J; junction bases left unmatched: 7.

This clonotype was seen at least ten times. The CDR3 is CSAIRGETQYF. In nucleotides, the CDR3 is TGCAGTGCAATCAGGGGGGAGACCCAGTACTTC. The chain links TRBV20-1 to TRBJ2-5; 7 bases line up with TRBD1. From germline, CDR1 is DFQATT and CDR2 SNEGSKA (reference sequence). Trimming removed 6 bases from V and 5 bases from J; junction bases left unmatched: 3. CDR3 length: 11 residues.

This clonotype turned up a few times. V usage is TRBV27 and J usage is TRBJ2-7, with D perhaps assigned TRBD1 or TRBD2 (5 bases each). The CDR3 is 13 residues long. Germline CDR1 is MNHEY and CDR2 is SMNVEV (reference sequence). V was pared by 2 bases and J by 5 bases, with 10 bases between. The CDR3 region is CASSLVVGDEQYF. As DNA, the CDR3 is TGTGCCAGCAGTTTAGTAGTGGGGGACGAGCAGTACTTC.

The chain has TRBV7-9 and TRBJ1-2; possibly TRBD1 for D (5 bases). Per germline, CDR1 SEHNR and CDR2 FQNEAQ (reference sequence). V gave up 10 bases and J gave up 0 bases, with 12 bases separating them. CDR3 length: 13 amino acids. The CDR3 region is CAITGSTNYGYTF. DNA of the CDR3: TGTGCCATTACAGGAAGTACTAACTATGGCTACACCTTC.

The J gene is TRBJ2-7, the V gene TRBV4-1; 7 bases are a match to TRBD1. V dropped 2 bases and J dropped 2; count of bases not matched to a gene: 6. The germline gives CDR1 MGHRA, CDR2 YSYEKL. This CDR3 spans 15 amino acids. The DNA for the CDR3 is TGCGCCAGCAGCCAAACAGCCGGGACAGCCTACGAGCAGTACGTC. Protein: CASSQTAGTAYEQYV.

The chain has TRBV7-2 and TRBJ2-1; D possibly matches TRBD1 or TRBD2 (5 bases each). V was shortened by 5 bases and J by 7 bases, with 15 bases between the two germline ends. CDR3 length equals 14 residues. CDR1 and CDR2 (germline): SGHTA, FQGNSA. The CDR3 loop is CASSLEGMWNEQFF. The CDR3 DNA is TGTGCCAGCAGCCTAGAGGGGATGTGGAATGAGCAGTTCTTC.

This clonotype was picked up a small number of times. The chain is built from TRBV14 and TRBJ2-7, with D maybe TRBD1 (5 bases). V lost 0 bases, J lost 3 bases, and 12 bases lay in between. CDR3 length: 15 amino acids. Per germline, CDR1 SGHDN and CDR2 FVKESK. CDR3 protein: CASSQDSNRNYEQYV. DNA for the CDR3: TGTGCCAGCAGCCAAGATTCGAACAGGAACTACGAGCAGTACGTC.

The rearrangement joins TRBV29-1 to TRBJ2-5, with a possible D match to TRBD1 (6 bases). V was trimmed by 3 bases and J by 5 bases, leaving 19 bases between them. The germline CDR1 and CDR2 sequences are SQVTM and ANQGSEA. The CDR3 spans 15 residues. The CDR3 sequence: CSVELGRGSQETQYF. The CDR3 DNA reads TGCAGCGTTGAGTTAGGCAGGGGTAGTCAGGAGACCCAGTACTTC.

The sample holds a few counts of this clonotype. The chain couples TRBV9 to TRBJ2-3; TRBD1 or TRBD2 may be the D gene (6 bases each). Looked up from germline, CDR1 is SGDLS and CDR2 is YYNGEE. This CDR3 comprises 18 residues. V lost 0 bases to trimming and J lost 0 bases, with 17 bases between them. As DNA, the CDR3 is TGTGCCAGCAGCGTAGGAGGGGGGACAACCGCTAGCACAGATACGCAGTATTTT. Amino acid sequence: CASSVGGGTTASTDTQYF.

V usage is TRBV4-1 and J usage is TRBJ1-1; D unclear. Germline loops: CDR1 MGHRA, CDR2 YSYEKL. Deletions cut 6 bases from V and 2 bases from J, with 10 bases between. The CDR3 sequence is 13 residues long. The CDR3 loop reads CASSHSQNTEAFF. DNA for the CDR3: TGCGCCAGCAGTCACAGTCAAAACACTGAAGCTTTCTTT.

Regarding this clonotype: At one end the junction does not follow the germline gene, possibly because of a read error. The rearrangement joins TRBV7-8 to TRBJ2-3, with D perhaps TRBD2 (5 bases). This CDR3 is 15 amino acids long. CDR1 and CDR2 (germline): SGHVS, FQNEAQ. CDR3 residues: CASNLGSPGTDTQYF. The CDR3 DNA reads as TGTGCCAGCAACTTAGGAAGCCCGGGGACAGATACGCAGTATTTT.

CDR3 sequence: CSARGRTSYEQYF. The CDR3 nucleotides read TGCAGTGCTAGAGGTAGGACCTCCTACGAGCAGTACTTC. The chain couples TRBV20-1 to TRBJ2-7; no firm D call. V was trimmed by 1 base and J by 0 bases, leaving 7 bases between them. Germline lookup yields CDR1 DFQATT and CDR2 SNEGSKA (reference sequence). CDR3 size: 13 residues.

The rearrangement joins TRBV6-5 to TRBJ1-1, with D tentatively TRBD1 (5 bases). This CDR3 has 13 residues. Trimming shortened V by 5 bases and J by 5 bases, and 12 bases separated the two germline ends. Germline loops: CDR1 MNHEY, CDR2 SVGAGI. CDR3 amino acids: CASSLQVWTEAFF. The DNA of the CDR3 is TGTGCCAGCAGTCTACAGGTTTGGACTGAAGCTTTCTTT.

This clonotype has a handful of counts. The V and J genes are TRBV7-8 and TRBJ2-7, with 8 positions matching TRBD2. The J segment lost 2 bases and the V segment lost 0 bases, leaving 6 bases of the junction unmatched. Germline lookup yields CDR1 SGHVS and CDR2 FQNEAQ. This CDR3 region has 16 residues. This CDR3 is CASSLAPAGATYEQYV. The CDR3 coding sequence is TGTGCCAGCAGCTTAGCGCCAGCGGGGGCAACCTACGAGCAGTACGTC.